This TCR beta chain was observed in a study of regulatory T cells in long-lasting Graves disease. Study conclusions and caveats: Persistent patients shared more public clonotypes (about 2,800) than newly diagnosed patients (about 1,000).

Time point described: newly diagnosed GD, antithyroid drugs for less than 3 months. With RNA extracted from PBMCs as input, the TCR library was made. CDR3 length: 16 residues. V gave up 1 base and J gave up 5 bases, with 16 bases separating them. CDR1 is SNHLY, CDR2 FYNNEI, per germline. This clonotype was counted ten times or more. Antigen specificity is unknown. Library construction for TCR beta used iRepertoire HTBI primers and Arm-PCR of CDR3 regions. One entry per CDR3 protein, called by TCRdb with MiXCR from the multiplex PCR reads. The sample has a few hundred thousand distinct CDR3 sequences; 18% are singletons. The same sample was also studied in work on T cells in Graves' hyperthyroidism and ophthalmopathy. Turning to that study: An initial round of RT-PCR targeting the TCR CDR3 relied on the HTBI primer set.

Sequencing used peripheral blood mononuclear cells (PBMCs), obtained at new diagnosis, from a patient treated with antithyroid drugs. The chain links TRBV2 to TRBJ2-3, with D tentatively TRBD1 or TRBD2 (6 bases each). This clonotype originated in a woman between 25 and 40 years old with Graves disease. CDR3 protein: CASSEGGAETGDTQYF. Written as DNA, the CDR3 is TGTGCCAGCAGTGAAGGGGGGGCAGAAACGGGAGATACGCAGTATTTT.